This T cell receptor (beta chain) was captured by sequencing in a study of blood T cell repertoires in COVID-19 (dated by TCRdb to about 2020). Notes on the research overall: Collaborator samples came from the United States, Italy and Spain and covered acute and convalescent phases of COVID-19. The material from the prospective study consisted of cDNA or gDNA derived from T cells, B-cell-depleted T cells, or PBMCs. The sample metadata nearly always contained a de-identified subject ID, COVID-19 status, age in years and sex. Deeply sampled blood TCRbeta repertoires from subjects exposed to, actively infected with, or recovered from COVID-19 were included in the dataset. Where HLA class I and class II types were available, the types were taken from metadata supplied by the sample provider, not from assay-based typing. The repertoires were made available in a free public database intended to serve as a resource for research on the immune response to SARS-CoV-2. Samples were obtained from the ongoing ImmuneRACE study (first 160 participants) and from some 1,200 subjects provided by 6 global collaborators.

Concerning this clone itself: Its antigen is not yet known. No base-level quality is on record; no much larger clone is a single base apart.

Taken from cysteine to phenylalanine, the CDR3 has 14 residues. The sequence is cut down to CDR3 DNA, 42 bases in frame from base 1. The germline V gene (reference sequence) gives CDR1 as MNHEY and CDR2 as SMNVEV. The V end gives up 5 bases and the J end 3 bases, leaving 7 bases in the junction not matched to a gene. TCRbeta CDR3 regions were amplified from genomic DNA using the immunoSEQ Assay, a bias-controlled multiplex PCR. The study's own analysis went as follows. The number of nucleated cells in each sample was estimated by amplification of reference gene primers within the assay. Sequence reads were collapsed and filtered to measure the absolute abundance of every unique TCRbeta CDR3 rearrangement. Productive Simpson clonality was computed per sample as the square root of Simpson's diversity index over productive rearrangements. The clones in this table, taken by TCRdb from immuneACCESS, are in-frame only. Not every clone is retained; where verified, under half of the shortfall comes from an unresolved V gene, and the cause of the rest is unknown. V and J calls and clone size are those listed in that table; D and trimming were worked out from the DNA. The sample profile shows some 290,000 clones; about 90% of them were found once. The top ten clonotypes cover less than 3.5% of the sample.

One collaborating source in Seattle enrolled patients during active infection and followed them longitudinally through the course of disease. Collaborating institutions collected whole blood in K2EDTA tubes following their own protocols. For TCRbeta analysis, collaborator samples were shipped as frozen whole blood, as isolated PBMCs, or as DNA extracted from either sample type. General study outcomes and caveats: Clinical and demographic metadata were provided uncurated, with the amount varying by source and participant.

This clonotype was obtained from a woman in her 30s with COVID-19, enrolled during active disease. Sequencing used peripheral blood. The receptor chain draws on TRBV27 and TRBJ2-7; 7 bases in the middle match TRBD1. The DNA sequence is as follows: TGTGCCAGCAGTGTCCCGGGACAGAACTACGAGCAGTACTTC. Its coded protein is CASSVPGQNYEQYF.